This record looks at one T cell receptor beta chain sequence and its context. What it binds is unknown. The data belong to a study of cytomegalovirus exposure and HLA in healthy donors. A multiplex PCR was run with 60 Vbeta primers and 13 Jbeta primers. This table comes from immunoSEQ multiplex PCR, and its TCRdb copy is limited to in-frame clones, with some not included. The table records 220,000 or so clones, about 70% of them present only once. Study-wide points: A later look showed TCR association rates differing by HLA locus, highest for DRB1 and lowest for HLA-C. Through in vitro validation, a few CMV-associated chains were shown to be specific for CMV antigens. Immune exposure information available was restricted to CMV serostatus.

The V gene's germline CDR1 is SEHNR and CDR2 FQNEAQ (reference sequence). V was pared by 8 bases and J by 5 bases, with 20 bases between. The CDR3 sequence is 15 residues long. The sample taken for sequencing was PBMCs. The TCR was taken from a woman in her twenties or thirties in good health and CMV-seronegative. The rearrangement links TRBV7-9 to TRBJ2-3; the D gene is possibly TRBD1 (5 bases). CDR3 bases: TGTGCCAGCCCCCTGGGGCATTCAGTGGGAGATACGCAGTATTTT. Protein: CASPLGHSVGDTQYF.